The present TCR beta chain was sequenced within a study of blood T cell repertoires in COVID-19. This table comes from immunoSEQ multiplex PCR, and its TCRdb copy is limited to in-frame clones, with some not included. The sample yields about 330,000 clones, roughly nine tenths seen once. The V gene's germline CDR1 is LGHNA and CDR2 YNFKEQ. Trimming removed 3 bases at V and 4 bases at J, with 13 bases between. CDR3 length: 16 residues. This clone was observed a few times. The chain combines TRBV4-2 with TRBJ1-6; tentative D call: TRBD1 (6 bases). This clonotype originated in a man between 18 and 35 years old who had recovered from COVID-19. Sequencing input: peripheral blood. For the CDR3, the DNA is TGTGCCAGCAGCCAGGGCGGACAGCTGTATAATTCACCCCTCCACTTT. Encoded protein: CASSQGGQLYNSPLHF.